This passage covers 27 T cell receptor beta chains from one sample sequenced in a study of T cell responses to AZD1222 COVID-19 vaccine (dated by TCRdb to the early 2020s). Preparation of the library involved the immunoSEQ multiplex PCR assay. TCRdb re-hosts the immuneACCESS table, in-frame sequences only. Its copies lack some clones; in the studies checked, an unresolved V gene accounts for under half of them, and the cause for the rest is not known. For this sample the table gives approximately 52,000 clones, of which approximately 90% were detected only once. Of the sample, 2% to 3% falls within the top ten clones. The time point label, read with the paper, signifies: about 28 days (+/-7) after the second vaccine dose. The sequencing here drew on peripheral blood, taken 28 days after the second AZD1222 dose. Receptors originate from an adult who received the AZD1222 COVID-19 vaccine.

This chain joins TRBV5-1 and TRBJ2-7; TRBD2 matches at 7 bases. The V segment lost 0 bases and the J segment 2 bases; nucleotides outside the gene matches: 2. The CDR3 is made up of 14 amino acids. The germline V gene has CDR1 SGHRS and CDR2 YFSETQ. The CDR3 loop is CASSLVGTTYEQYF. CDR3 coding DNA: TGCGCCAGCAGCTTGGTCGGGACTACCTACGAGCAGTACTTC.

This chain connects TRBV29-1 to TRBJ2-7; 11 positions agree with TRBD1. Germline V lookup: CDR1 SQVTM, CDR2 ANQGSEA. Trimming took 5 bases from V and 3 from J; bases not matched to a gene: 6. The CDR3 covers 14 residues. The chain's CDR3 is CSVLDRGRIYEQYF. The CDR3, as DNA: TGCAGCGTTCTGGACAGGGGGCGGATCTACGAGCAGTACTTC.

This clone was seen just once. This sequence joins TRBV9 and TRBJ2-2; 8 bases map to TRBD1. The CDR3 totals 16 residues. Germline V gives CDR1 SGDLS, CDR2 YYNGEE. V lost 0 bases, J lost 5 bases, and 6 bases stayed unmatched. This chain's CDR3 is CASSVGQGAGTGELFF. DNA of the CDR3: TGTGCCAGCAGCGTAGGGCAGGGGGCTGGGACCGGGGAGCTGTTTTTT.

The V and J genes are TRBV11-3 and TRBJ2-4, with D uncertain. Trimming took 1 base from V and 0 from J, leaving 16 bases between them. Germline loops: CDR1 SGHNT, CDR2 YENEEA. CDR3 length: 18 amino acids. The DNA of the CDR3 is TGTGCCAGCAGCTTAGTCACCCTGGGTTGGGAAGCCAAAAACATTCAGTACTTC. Translation: CASSLVTLGWEAKNIQYF.

V and J are TRBV5-5 and TRBJ2-5; 11 positions agree with TRBD2. CDR1 is SGHKS, CDR2 YYEKEE, per germline (reference sequence). J was trimmed by 0 bases and V by 0 bases; bases with no gene match: 10. The CDR3 loop spans 19 amino acids. This CDR3 reads CASSLGGGTSGWYQETQYF. The CDR3 bases are TGTGCCAGCAGCTTGGGGGGTGGGACTAGCGGATGGTACCAAGAGACCCAGTACTTC.

The chain carries TRBV11-1 and TRBJ2-2; TRBD2 matches 10 bases. Trimming at V came to 5 bases and at J to 7 bases, leaving 10 bases not matched to a gene. Germline V gene lookup returns CDR1 SGHAT and CDR2 FQDESV (reference sequence). The CDR3 sequence is 16 residues long. CDR3 in DNA: TGTGCCAGCAGCCCACCCGGGACTAGCGCCGGCGGGGAGCTGTTTTTT. As protein: CASSPPGTSAGGELFF.

The V gene is TRBV6-6, the J gene TRBJ1-5; 11 bases map to TRBD1. The V gene's germline CDR1 is MNHNY and CDR2 SVGAGI (reference sequence). The V segment lost 10 bases and the J segment 3 bases; nucleotides outside the gene matches: 11. CDR3 size: 16 residues. In DNA form, the CDR3 reads TGTGCCACGGAGGACAGGGGGCGCCGGAACAATCAGCCCCAGCATTTT. Translating it yields CATEDRGRRNNQPQHF.

The chain couples TRBV14 to TRBJ1-2, with D uncertain. V was pared by 1 base and J by 5 bases, with 14 bases between. Germline V gives CDR1 SGHDN, CDR2 FVKESK. This CDR3 comprises 15 residues. Written as DNA, the CDR3 is TGTGCCAGCAGCCAAGGGGCAGCTCTGCTGTATGGCTACACCTTC. Protein product: CASSQGAALLYGYTF.

V gene TRBV5-1 combines with J gene TRBJ2-1; no clear D gene. The V and J ends lost 0 bases and 7 bases respectively, with 14 bases between them. Germline V gene data show CDR1 as SGHRS and CDR2 as YFSETQ. This CDR3 region has 15 residues. CDR3 residues: CASSLEVTLRNEQFF. For the CDR3, the DNA is TGCGCCAGCAGCTTGGAAGTGACCCTCAGGAATGAGCAGTTCTTC.

A note on this clone: The junction differs from germline at one of its ends, possibly a read error. The V and J genes are TRBV3-1 (or the pseudogene TRBV3-2) and TRBJ2-5; 8 nucleotides line up with TRBD2. Germline V gene data show CDR1 as LGHDT and CDR2 as YNNKEL (reference sequence). CDR3 size: 14 residues. Here the CDR3 DNA reads TGTGCCAGCAGCCACCCCGGGGGCGGGCGGGAGGTCCACTTC. As protein: CASSHPGGGREVHF.

The V call is TRBV19, the J call TRBJ2-2; D is uncertain. V gave up 1 base and J gave up 6 bases, with 9 bases separating them. Germline V lookup: CDR1 LNHDA, CDR2 SQIVND (reference sequence). CDR3 size: 14 residues. CDR3 coding DNA: TGTGCCAGTAGTATAGGGGGAATGGCCGGGGAGCTGTTTTTT. The encoded protein is CASSIGGMAGELFF.

This clone was observed a handful of times. V is TRBV7-3 and J is TRBJ2-1; TRBD2 aligns across 8 bases. The CDR3 is made up of 17 amino acids. V was clipped by 2 bases and J by 7 bases; unmatched bases: 13. Looked up from germline, CDR1 is SGHTA and CDR2 is FQGTGA. The CDR3 region is CASSLGSAGAPGNEQFF. CDR3 sequence (DNA): TGTGCCAGCAGCTTAGGATCAGCGGGAGCCCCGGGAAATGAGCAGTTCTTC. Full variable domain (outside the CDR3, taken from reference TRBV7-3 and TRBJ2-1): GAGVSQTPSNKVTEKGKYVELRCDPISGHTALYWYRQSLGQGPEFLIYFQGTGAADDSGLPNDRFFAVRPEGSVSTLKIQRTERGDSAVYLCASSLGSAGAPGNEQFFGPGTRLTVL.

This clone has just a few counts. The rearrangement joins TRBV11-2 to TRBJ1-2; a weak D match, TRBD1 (6 bases). The V and J ends lost 1 base and 2 bases respectively, with 11 bases between them. Germline CDR1 is SGHAT and CDR2 is FQNNGV. The CDR3 is 15 amino acids. In DNA, the CDR3 is TGTGCCAGCAGCTTAGCCGAAGGGGGGAACTATGGCTACACCTTC. Protein product: CASSLAEGGNYGYTF.

The chain is built from TRBV5-6 and TRBJ2-7; 7 bases match TRBD1. Germline assignment: CDR1 SGHDT and CDR2 YYEEEE. V was pared by 3 bases and J by 0 bases, with 12 bases of the junction left unmatched. The CDR3 loop spans 17 amino acids. The CDR3 reads CASSSGTVAYHSYEQYF. Here the CDR3 DNA reads TGTGCCAGCAGCTCCGGGACAGTGGCTTATCACTCCTACGAGCAGTACTTC.

A remark on this clone: A junction boundary mismatches the germline segment, possibly from a read error. This chain connects TRBV4-1 to TRBJ1-5, with D perhaps TRBD1 (5 bases). In germline, CDR1 is MGHRA, CDR2 YSYEKL. CDR3 size: 15 residues. CDR3 DNA sequence: TGCGCCAGCAGGCAAGGGGATCGGATGGAAGGGCCCCAGCATTTT. This encodes CASRQGDRMEGPQHF.

This chain uses TRBV6-4 with TRBJ2-3; TRBD2 agrees at 11 bases. Looked up from germline, CDR1 is MRHNA and CDR2 is SNTAGT. The CDR3 consists of 14 residues. The trim removed 3 bases at V and 6 bases at J, leaving 2 bases unmatched. As DNA, the CDR3 is TGTGCCAGCAGTGAGACTAGCGGGATGGATACGCAGTATTTT. Encoded protein: CASSETSGMDTQYF.

V gene TRBV9 combines with J gene TRBJ1-1; TRBD1 is a possible D gene (5 bases). Trimming cost V 3 bases and J 5 bases, with 20 bases left between them. There are 16 residues in the CDR3. CDR1 is SGDLS and CDR2 is YYNGEE in the germline V gene. The CDR3 region is CASSADPRGQWTEAFF. DNA for the CDR3: TGTGCCAGCAGCGCCGATCCTAGGGGTCAGTGGACTGAAGCTTTCTTT.

The gene calls are TRBV9 and TRBJ1-1, with 11 bases lining up with TRBD1. Germline CDR1 reads SGDLS; CDR2 reads YYNGEE. With V trimmed by 4 bases and J by 7 bases, 12 bases remained unmatched. This CDR3 comprises 16 residues. The CDR3 DNA follows: TGTGCCAGCAGCAAAAGGGGGACAGGGGGATCGAGTGAAGCTTTCTTT. It translates to CASSKRGTGGSSEAFF.

The chain couples TRBV6-5 to TRBJ1-5; no definite D call. Trimming stripped 6 bases from V and 2 bases from J, with 8 bases between. This CDR3 contains 13 residues. The V gene's germline CDR1 is MNHEY and CDR2 SVGAGI. In nucleotides, the CDR3 is TGTGCCAGCAGCCCCCCCGGCAATCAGCCCCAGCATTTT. As protein: CASSPPGNQPQHF.

This clone was observed a single time. The chain combines TRBV30 with TRBJ1-3; unclear D gene. The V end was cut by 0 bases, the J end by 0 bases, with 3 bases between. Germline CDR1 and CDR2: GTSNPN and SVGIG (reference sequence). CDR3 size: 13 residues. The CDR3 sequence is CAWSVSSGNTIYF. CDR3 DNA: TGTGCCTGGAGTGTAAGCTCTGGAAACACCATATATTTT.

V usage is TRBV28 and J usage is TRBJ2-7; possibly TRBD1 for D (5 bases). CDR1 MDHEN and CDR2 SYDVKM come from the germline V gene. Trimming took 3 bases from V and 0 from J, leaving 6 bases between them. The CDR3 is made up of 13 amino acids. The CDR3 DNA sequence: TGTGCCAGCAGTTTCGACAGCTCCTACGAGCAGTACTTC. Translation gives CASSFDSSYEQYF.

In DNA, the CDR3 is TGTGCCAGCAGTTTCCCATCTTCTAGCGTCTCCTACAATGAGCAGTTCTTC. Its protein is CASSFPSSSVSYNEQFF. The rearrangement joins TRBV28 to TRBJ2-1, with D possibly matching TRBD2 (6 bases). Germline values: CDR1 MDHEN, CDR2 SYDVKM. The CDR3 length is 17 residues. The V end lost 3 bases, the J end lost 0 bases, and 15 bases lay between the germline ends.

The CDR3 is CASSLAPAQETQYF. The DNA of the CDR3 is TGTGCCAGCAGCTTGGCGCCAGCCCAAGAGACCCAGTACTTC. The chain employs TRBV5-6 and TRBJ2-5; D gene ambiguous. The V end lost 0 bases, the J end lost 1 base, and 7 bases lay between the germline ends. This CDR3 is built from 14 residues. Germline values: CDR1 SGHDT, CDR2 YYEEEE.

The gene calls are TRBV10-2 and TRBJ2-1; TRBD2 agrees at 10 bases. The germline V gene encodes CDR1 WSHSY and CDR2 SAAADI. The CDR3 length is 16 residues. Trimming at V came to 4 bases and at J to 6 bases, leaving 9 bases not matched to a gene. For the CDR3, the DNA is TGCGCCAGCAGTGGACCCCCTAGCGGGAGAGTCAATGAGCAGTTCTTC. Translating it yields CASSGPPSGRVNEQFF.

This chain links TRBV18 with TRBJ1-1; TRBD1 agrees at 8 bases. Unmatched junction bases numbered 3, after V lost 1 base and J lost 5 bases. Germline values: CDR1 KGHSH, CDR2 LQKENI. The CDR3 runs 14 residues. CDR3 DNA: TGTGCCAGCTCACCACTCCACAGGGGGACTGAAGCTTTCTTT. Amino acids: CASSPLHRGTEAFF.

The chain has TRBV19 and TRBJ2-1; TRBD1 aligns across 9 bases. CDR1 LNHDA and CDR2 SQIVND come from the germline V gene (reference sequence). V was clipped by 3 bases and J by 4 bases; unmatched bases: 4. The length of the CDR3 is 15 residues. CDR3 loop: CASSINRGLYNEQFF. DNA for the CDR3: TGTGCCAGTAGTATTAACAGGGGGCTTTACAATGAGCAGTTCTTC.

The rearrangement uses TRBV6-5 and TRBJ2-7, with D uncertain. V dropped 0 bases and J dropped 6 bases, with 18 bases sitting between them. Per the germline V gene, CDR1 is MNHEY and CDR2 is SVGAGI. CDR3 size: 16 residues. The CDR3 DNA sequence: TGTGCCAGCAGTTACTCGGTGTCCTTACTGGCGCCCGAGCAGTACTTC. It translates to CASSYSVSLLAPEQYF.